This is a list of T cell receptor beta chains from one sample in a study of T-cell memory formation after mild COVID-19. TCRdb processed the 5' RACE reads anew with MiXCR; each CDR3 protein has one entry. The sample records approximately 290,000 distinct CDR3 sequences, 15% to 20% being singletons. The specimen was PBMCs or a T cell subset sorted from them (not recorded which). These receptors came from a man between 18 and 35 years old who had mild COVID-19 (a few samples of this study predate the infection). Cell type and time point are not known. CDR3s include the opening cysteine and the closing phenylalanine or tryptophan. Each record gives: clone size, D gene, V gene, J gene, CDR3 DNA, CDR3 protein. The D gene is left open where the match is weak. A clone size is listed for some rows: how often the clone was seen (once, few, many), or a class if it is expanded.

>few|TRBD2|TRBV4-3|TRBJ2-3
TGCGCCAGCAGCCAAGATTCTGGGCTAGCGGCGACAGATACGCAGTATTTT
CASSQDSGLAATDTQYF
>few|TRBD1|TRBV5-5|TRBJ2-2
TGTGCCAGCAGCTTGTCGGGACAGGGTGTAATGAACACCGGGGAGCTGTTTTTT
CASSLSGQGVMNTGELFF
>NA|TRBD1|TRBV15|TRBJ1-2
TGTGCCACCAGCTCCTTGAGGCGACAGGGGGCGCGCGGCTACACCTTC
CATSSLRRQGARGYTF
>few|NA|TRBV4-3|TRBJ2-5
TGCGCCAGCAGCCAAGAGGGTAGAGAAGAGACCCAGTACTTC
CASSQEGREETQYF
>few|NA|TRBV4-3|TRBJ2-2
TGCGCCAGCAGCCAAGAGGCAAGAGCCGGGGAGCTGTTTTTT
CASSQEARAGELFF
>few|NA|TRBV4-2|TRBJ2-4
TGTGCCAGCAGCCAAGAGTGGGCTGCAAACATTCAGTACTTC
CASSQEWAANIQYF
>NA|NA|TRBV20-1|TRBJ2-5
TGCAGTGCGAGTGGGTCGCTCGGGCGGACCCAGTACTTC
CSASGSLGRTQYF
>NA|NA|TRBV4-1|TRBJ2-7
TGCGCCAGCAGCTCTCCCGGACAAAGCTACGAGCAGTACTTC
CASSSPGQSYEQYF
>few|NA|TRBV11-2|TRBJ2-1
TGTGCCAGCAACGACCGGGACCGCGCCCCCAATGAGCAGTTCTTC
CASNDRDRAPNEQFF
>NA|NA|TRBV7-9|TRBJ1-5
TGTGCCAGCAGCCCAATCAGCACGGTTAATCAGCCCCAGCATTTT
CASSPISTVNQPQHF
>NA|NA|TRBV6-1|TRBJ2-3
TGTGCCAGCAGTGAAGCCTTCGCGGTAGTTACAGATACGCAGTATTTT
CASSEAFAVVTDTQYF
>many|NA|TRBV12-3/TRBV12-4|TRBJ2-3
TGTGCCAGCAGTACGGACCACCGGGCAGATACGCAGTATTTT
CASSTDHRADTQYF
>NA|TRBD1|TRBV6-5|TRBJ2-1
TGTGCCAGCAGTCGACAGGGATCTACGAATGAGCAGTTCTTC
CASSRQGSTNEQFF
>few|NA|TRBV30|TRBJ2-7
TGTGCCTGGAGCCCAGGTGCCGACGAGCAGTACTTC
CAWSPGADEQYF
>many|TRBD2|TRBV28|TRBJ2-3
TGTGCCAGCAAGTGGGGGGGGACAGATACGCAGTATTTT
CASKWGGTDTQYF
>NA|NA|TRBV6-5|TRBJ2-4
TGTGCCAGCAGCCCCGGACTCCCACTAGCCAAAAACATTCAGTACTTC
CASSPGLPLAKNIQYF
>NA|NA|TRBV19|TRBJ2-2
TGTGCCAGTAGTATTGTCGGGGAGCTGTTTTTT
CASSIVGELFF
>few|NA|TRBV5-1|TRBJ2-1
TGCGCCAGCAGCTTGGCAGGGTGGGAGAATGAGCAGTTCTTC
CASSLAGWENEQFF
>few|TRBD2|TRBV6-2/TRBV6-3|TRBJ2-2
TGTGCCAGCACCAACCGGGGGGAGACCGGGGAGCTGTTTTTT
CASTNRGETGELFF
>many|TRBD1|TRBV29-1|TRBJ2-2
TGCAGCGTTGAGCCGGGACAGGGGCACACCGGGGAGCTGTTTTTT
CSVEPGQGHTGELFF
>many|TRBD2|TRBV29-1|TRBJ2-5
TGCAGCGTGGGGAGGGGCACTATCCAAGAGACCCAGTACTTC
CSVGRGTIQETQYF
>few|TRBD2|TRBV20-1|TRBJ2-3
TGCAGTGCAACGGGGGTAGCGGGGGGATATACGCAGTATTTT
CSATGVAGGYTQYF
>few|NA|TRBV25-1|TRBJ2-3
TGTGCCAGCAGTGAATGGGCCAGACCAGATACGCAGTATTTT
CASSEWARPDTQYF
>few|NA|TRBV4-1|TRBJ2-3
TGCGCCAGCAGCCAAGATTTAGCAACAGATACGCAGTATTTT
CASSQDLATDTQYF
>NA|NA|TRBV9|TRBJ1-2
TGTGCCAGCAGCGTCGGCCTGGACACCCCCCCGGGCTACACCTTC
CASSVGLDTPPGYTF
>NA|TRBD1|TRBV20-1|TRBJ1-1
TGCAGTGCCCCCAGGACAGGGGTAAACACTGAAGCTTTCTTT
CSAPRTGVNTEAFF
>many|TRBD1|TRBV7-3|TRBJ2-1
TGTGCCAGCAGCCCAGGGACAGGGTGGGACAATGAGCAGTTCTTC
CASSPGTGWDNEQFF
>few|TRBD1|TRBV20-1|TRBJ2-7
TGCAGTGCTAGCCCGGGACAGGGTAGCTCCTACGAGCAGTACTTC
CSASPGQGSSYEQYF
>NA|NA|TRBV5-1|TRBJ2-1
TGCGCCAGCAGCTTGGCAAGCCGCACGCACAATGAGCAGTTCTTC
CASSLASRTHNEQFF
>NA|NA|TRBV15|TRBJ1-1
TGTGCCACCAGCTTTGACAAAAACACTGAAGCTTTCTTT
CATSFDKNTEAFF
>NA|NA|TRBV12-3/TRBV12-4|TRBJ1-1
TGTGCCAGCAGGGTCGCAGCGGACACTGAAGCTTTCTTT
CASRVAADTEAFF
>NA|TRBD2|TRBV27|TRBJ2-3
TGTGCCAGCATGGGGGGGGGAACAGATACGCAGTATTTT
CASMGGGTDTQYF
>NA|NA|TRBV30|TRBJ1-5
TGTGCCTGGAGCAAGGGGGAGTCGGGCAATCAGCCCCAGCATTTT
CAWSKGESGNQPQHF
>few|NA|TRBV5-1|TRBJ2-3
TGCGCCAGCAGATACAGGGGGGGATCAGATACGCAGTATTTT
CASRYRGGSDTQYF
>few|NA|TRBV28|TRBJ1-1
TGTGCCAGCACCCTGGAAGGCTTGAACACTGAAGCTTTCTTT
CASTLEGLNTEAFF
>NA|TRBD1|TRBV4-2|TRBJ1-2
TGTGCCAGCAGCCAGAAAGTACAGGGGGCGGATGGCTACACCTTC
CASSQKVQGADGYTF
>NA|NA|TRBV6-2/TRBV6-3|TRBJ2-6
TGTGCCAGCACCCCCGGGGTATTCAGGGCTCGGGCCAACGTCCTGACTTTC
CASTPGVFRARANVLTF
>NA|TRBD1|TRBV11-2|TRBJ2-6
TGTGCCAGCAGCAAAGGACAGGGGAGTTCGTCTGGGGCCAACGTCCTGACTTTC
CASSKGQGSSSGANVLTF
>NA|NA|TRBV7-9|TRBJ2-7
TGTGCCAGCAGCTTAAACAGGGTGAACGAGCAGTACTTC
CASSLNRVNEQYF
>NA|NA|TRBV10-3|TRBJ2-5
TGTGCCATCAGTTTTAAGAGGGAAGAGACCCAGTACTTC
CAISFKREETQYF
>few|NA|TRBV4-3|TRBJ2-1
TGCGCCAGCAGCCGGAGAGGGGGTTCCGGCCACAATGAGCAGTTCTTC
CASSRRGGSGHNEQFF
>NA|TRBD1|TRBV19|TRBJ1-1
TGTGCCAGTAGTATGTCCAGGGGGTCGACTGAAGCTTTCTTT
CASSMSRGSTEAFF
>NA|TRBD1|TRBV12-3/TRBV12-4|TRBJ1-4
TGTGCCAGCAGTTTAGCGCTGGGCGGGACAGGTCGAAAACTGTTTTTT
CASSLALGGTGRKLFF
>few|TRBD1|TRBV29-1|TRBJ1-1
TGCAGCGTTGAACGGTTTCCAGACAGGGGAGGTGAAGCTTTCTTT
CSVERFPDRGGEAFF
>NA|NA|TRBV20-1|TRBJ2-7
TGCAGTGCCGGGTTAGGTTACGAGCAGTACTTC
CSAGLGYEQYF
>NA|NA|TRBV5-1|TRBJ2-2
TGCGCCAGCAGGGACAAAACCGCGAACACCGGGGAGCTGTTTTTT
CASRDKTANTGELFF
>few|TRBD2|TRBV9|TRBJ2-1
TGTGCCAGCAGCCCGGGGGGACTAGACTCCTACAATGAGCAGTTCTTC
CASSPGGLDSYNEQFF
>few|TRBD2|TRBV20-1|TRBJ2-4
TGCAGTGCTTACTCTCCAGGGAGGGCGGAAAACATTCAGTACTTC
CSAYSPGRAENIQYF
>few|TRBD2|TRBV7-8|TRBJ2-5
TGTGCCAGCAGCCTGACCCGGACTAGCGGGGGGGAAGAGACCCAGTACTTC
CASSLTRTSGGEETQYF